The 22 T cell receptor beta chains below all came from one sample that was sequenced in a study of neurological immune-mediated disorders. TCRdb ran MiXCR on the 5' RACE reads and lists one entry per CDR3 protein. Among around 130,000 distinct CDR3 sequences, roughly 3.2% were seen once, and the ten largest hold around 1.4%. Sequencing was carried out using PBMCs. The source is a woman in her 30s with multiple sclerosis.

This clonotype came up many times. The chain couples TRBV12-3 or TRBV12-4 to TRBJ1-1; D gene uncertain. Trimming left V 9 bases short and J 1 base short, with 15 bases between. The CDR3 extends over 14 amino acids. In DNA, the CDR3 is TGTGCCAGTGGCATGTCTCAGGCGAACACTGAAGCTTTCTTT. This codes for CASGMSQANTEAFF.

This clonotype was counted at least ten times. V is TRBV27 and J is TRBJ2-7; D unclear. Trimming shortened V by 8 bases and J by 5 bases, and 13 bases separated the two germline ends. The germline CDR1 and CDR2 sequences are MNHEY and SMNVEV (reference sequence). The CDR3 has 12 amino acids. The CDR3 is CASGGRSDEQYF. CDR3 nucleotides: TGTGCCAGCGGTGGACGAAGCGACGAGCAGTACTTC.

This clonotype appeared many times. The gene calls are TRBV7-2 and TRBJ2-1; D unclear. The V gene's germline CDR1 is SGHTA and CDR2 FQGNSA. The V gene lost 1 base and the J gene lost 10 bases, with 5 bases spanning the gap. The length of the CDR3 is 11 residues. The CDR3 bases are TGTGCCAGCAGCTTAGAATGGGAGCAGTTCTTC. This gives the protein CASSLEWEQFF.

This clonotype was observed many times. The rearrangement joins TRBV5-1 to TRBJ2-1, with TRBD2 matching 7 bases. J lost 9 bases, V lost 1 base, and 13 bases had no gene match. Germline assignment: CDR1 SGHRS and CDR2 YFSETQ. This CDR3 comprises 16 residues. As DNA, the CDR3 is TGCGCCAGCAGCTTGTTCCCCATCATGGGGGAGGGTGAGCAGTTCTTC. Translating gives CASSLFPIMGEGEQFF.

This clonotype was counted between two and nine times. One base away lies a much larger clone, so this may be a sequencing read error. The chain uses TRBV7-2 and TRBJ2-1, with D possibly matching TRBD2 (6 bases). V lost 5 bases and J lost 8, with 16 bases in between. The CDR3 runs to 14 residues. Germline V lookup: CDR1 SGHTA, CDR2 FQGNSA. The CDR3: CASSRSGHWDEQFF. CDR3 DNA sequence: TGTGCCAGCAGCCGAAGCGGGCACTGGGATGAGCAGTTCTTC. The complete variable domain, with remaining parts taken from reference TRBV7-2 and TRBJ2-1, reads GAGVSQSPSNKVTEKGKDVELRCDPISGHTALYWYRQSLGQGLEFLIYFQGNSAPDKSGLPSDRFSAERTGGSVSTLTIQRTQQEDSAVYLCASSRSGHWDEQFFGPGTRLTVL.

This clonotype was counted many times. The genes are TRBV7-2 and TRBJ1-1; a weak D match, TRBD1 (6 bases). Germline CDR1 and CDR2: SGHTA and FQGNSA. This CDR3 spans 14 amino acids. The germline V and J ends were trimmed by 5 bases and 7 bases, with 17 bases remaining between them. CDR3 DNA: TGTGCCAGCAGCCCGCGCTATAGGACAGATGAAGCTTTCTTT. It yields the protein CASSPRYRTDEAFF.

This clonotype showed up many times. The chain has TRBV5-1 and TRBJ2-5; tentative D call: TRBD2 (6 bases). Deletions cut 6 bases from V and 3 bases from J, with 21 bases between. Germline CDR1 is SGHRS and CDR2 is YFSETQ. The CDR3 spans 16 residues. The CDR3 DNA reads TGCGCCAGCACCCTGATGCGGTGGGGGGACGAAGAGACCCAGTACTTC. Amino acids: CASTLMRWGDEETQYF.

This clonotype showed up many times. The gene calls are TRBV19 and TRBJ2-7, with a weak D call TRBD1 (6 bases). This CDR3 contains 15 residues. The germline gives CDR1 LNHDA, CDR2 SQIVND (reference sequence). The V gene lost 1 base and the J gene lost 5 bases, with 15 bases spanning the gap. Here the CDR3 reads CASSIGAGAVDEQYF. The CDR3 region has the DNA TGTGCCAGTAGTATAGGTGCAGGGGCTGTGGACGAGCAGTACTTC.

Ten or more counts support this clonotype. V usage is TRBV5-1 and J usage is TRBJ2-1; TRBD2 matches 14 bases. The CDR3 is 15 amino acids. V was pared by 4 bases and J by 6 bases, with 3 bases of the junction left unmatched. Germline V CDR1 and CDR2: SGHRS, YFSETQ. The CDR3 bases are TGCGCCAGCAGCCCGGGACTAGCGGGAGCCAATGAGCAGTTCTTC. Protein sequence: CASSPGLAGANEQFF.

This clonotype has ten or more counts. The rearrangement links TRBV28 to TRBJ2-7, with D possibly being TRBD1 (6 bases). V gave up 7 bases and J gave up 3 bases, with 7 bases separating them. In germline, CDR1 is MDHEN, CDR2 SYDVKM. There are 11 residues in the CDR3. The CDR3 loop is CASNRDYEQYF. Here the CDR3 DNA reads TGTGCCAGCAACAGGGACTACGAGCAGTACTTC. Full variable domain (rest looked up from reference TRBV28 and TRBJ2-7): DVKVTQSSRYLVKRTGEKVFLECVQDMDHENMFWYRQDPGLGLRLIYFSYDVKMKEKGDIPEGYSVSREKKERFSLILESASTNQTSMYLCASNRDYEQYFGPGTRLTVT.

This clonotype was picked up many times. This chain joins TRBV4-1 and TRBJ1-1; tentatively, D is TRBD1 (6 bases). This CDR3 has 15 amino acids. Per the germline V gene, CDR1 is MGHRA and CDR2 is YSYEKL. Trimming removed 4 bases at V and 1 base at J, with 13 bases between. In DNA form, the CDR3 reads TGCGCCAGCAGCCCTTCGGCAGGGGCGAACACTGAAGCTTTCTTT. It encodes CASSPSAGANTEAFF.

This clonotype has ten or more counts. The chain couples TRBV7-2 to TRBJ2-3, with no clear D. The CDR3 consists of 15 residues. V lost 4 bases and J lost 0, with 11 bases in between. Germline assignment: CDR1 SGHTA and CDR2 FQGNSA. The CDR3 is CASSYQTLSTDTQYF. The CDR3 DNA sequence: TGTGCCAGCAGCTACCAGACCCTAAGCACAGATACGCAGTATTTT.

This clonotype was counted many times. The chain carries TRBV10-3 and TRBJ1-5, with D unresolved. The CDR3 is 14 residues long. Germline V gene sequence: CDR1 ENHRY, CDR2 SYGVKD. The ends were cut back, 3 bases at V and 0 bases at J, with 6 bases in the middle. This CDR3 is CAISDSHSNQPQHF. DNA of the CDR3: TGTGCCATCAGTGACTCCCATAGCAATCAGCCCCAGCATTTT.

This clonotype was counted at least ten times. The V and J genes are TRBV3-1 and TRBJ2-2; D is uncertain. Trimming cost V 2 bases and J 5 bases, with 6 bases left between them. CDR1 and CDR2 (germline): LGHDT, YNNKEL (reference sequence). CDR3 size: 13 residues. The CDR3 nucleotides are TGTGCCAGCAGCCAATTAGGTACCGGGGAGCTGTTTTTT. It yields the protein CASSQLGTGELFF.

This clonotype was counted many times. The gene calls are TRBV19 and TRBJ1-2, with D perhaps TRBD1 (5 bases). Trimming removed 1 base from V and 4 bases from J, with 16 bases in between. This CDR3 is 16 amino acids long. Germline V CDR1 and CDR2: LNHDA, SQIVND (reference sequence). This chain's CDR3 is CASSIGDGLLLYGYTF. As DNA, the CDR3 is TGTGCCAGTAGTATAGGGGACGGATTGTTGCTCTATGGCTACACCTTC.

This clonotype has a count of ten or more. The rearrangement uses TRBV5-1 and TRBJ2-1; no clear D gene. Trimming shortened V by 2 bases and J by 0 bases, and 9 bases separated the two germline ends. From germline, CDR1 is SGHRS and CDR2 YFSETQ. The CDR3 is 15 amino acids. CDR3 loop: CASSFSVSSYNEQFF. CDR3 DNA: TGCGCCAGCAGCTTTTCGGTTAGCTCCTACAATGAGCAGTTCTTC.

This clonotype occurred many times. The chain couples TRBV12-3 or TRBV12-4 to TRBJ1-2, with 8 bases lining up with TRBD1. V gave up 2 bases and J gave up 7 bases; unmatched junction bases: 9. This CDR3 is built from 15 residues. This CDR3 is CASSLSGQGTGGYTF. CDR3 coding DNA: TGTGCCAGCAGTTTATCCGGACAGGGAACGGGTGGCTACACCTTC.

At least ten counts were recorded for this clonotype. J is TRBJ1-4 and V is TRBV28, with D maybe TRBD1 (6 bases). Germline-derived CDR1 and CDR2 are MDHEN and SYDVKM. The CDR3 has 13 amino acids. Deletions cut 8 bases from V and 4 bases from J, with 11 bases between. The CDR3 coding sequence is TGTGCCAGCCGAAGGACAGTTAATGAAAAACTGTTTTTT. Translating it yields CASRRTVNEKLFF.

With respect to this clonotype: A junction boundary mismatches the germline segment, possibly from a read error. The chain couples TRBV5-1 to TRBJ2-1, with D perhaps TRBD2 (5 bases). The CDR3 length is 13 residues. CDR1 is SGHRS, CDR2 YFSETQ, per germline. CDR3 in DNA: TGCACCAGCAGCTTCACTAGTTACAATGAGCAGTTCTTC. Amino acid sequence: CTSSFTSYNEQFF.

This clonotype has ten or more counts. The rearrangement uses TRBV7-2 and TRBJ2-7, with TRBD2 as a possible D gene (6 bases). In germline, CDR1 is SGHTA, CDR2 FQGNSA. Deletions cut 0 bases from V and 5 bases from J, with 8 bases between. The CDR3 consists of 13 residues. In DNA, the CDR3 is TGTGCCAGCAGCTTAGCCCGACTAGACGAGCAGTACTTC. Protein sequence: CASSLARLDEQYF.

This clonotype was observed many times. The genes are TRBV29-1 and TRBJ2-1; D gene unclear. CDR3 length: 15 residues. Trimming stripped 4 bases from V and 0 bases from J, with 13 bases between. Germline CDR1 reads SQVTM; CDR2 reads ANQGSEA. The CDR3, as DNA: TGCAGCGTTGCCCACGGAGCGAGCTCCTACAATGAGCAGTTCTTC. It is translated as CSVAHGASSYNEQFF.

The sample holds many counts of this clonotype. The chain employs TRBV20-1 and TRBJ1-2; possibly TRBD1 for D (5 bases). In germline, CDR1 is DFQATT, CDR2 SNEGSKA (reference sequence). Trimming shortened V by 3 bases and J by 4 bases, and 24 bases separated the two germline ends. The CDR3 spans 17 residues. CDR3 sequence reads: CSASGQGVPSNPYGYTF. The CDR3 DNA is TGCAGTGCTAGCGGACAAGGGGTTCCTTCTAACCCCTATGGCTACACCTTC.